These 10 T cell receptor beta chains were sequenced from one sample in a study of early T cells in non-severe SARS-CoV-2 infection. TCRdb re-called the 5' RACE reads with MiXCR, one entry per CDR3 protein. The data show some 40,000 distinct CDR3 sequences, about 12% seen once. The sequenced material came from whole blood. The receptors stem from an adult who was a healthcare worker with PCR-confirmed SARS-CoV-2 infection or an uninfected control (not recorded which).

This clonotype was counted at least ten times. This chain joins TRBV20-1 and TRBJ2-7; TRBD2 aligns across 9 bases. The V gene's germline CDR1 is DFQATT and CDR2 SNEGSKA (reference sequence). This CDR3 is 15 amino acids long. The V gene end was trimmed by 3 bases and the J gene end by 3 bases; junction bases not matched to a gene: 9. The CDR3 DNA is TGCAGTGCTAGTCTTCTAGCGGGATCGAACTACGAGCAGTACTTC. This encodes CSASLLAGSNYEQYF.

This clonotype occurred a few times. V gene TRBV4-3 combines with J gene TRBJ2-5; 11 nucleotides line up with TRBD1. Germline CDR1 and CDR2: LGHNA and YSLEER. The CDR3 has 16 residues. V was pared by 1 base and J by 5 bases, with 6 bases of the junction left unmatched. The CDR3 bases are TGCGCCAGCAGCCAAGCGTGGACAGGGGGCTCTGAGACCCAGTACTTC. Protein: CASSQAWTGGSETQYF.

This clonotype has only a few counts. This chain joins TRBV24-1 and TRBJ2-1; D remains ambiguous. Germline-derived CDR1 and CDR2 are KGHDR and SFDVKD. The ends were cut back, 0 bases at V and 0 bases at J, with 8 bases in the middle. The CDR3 totals 16 residues. The CDR3: CATSDLQPSSYNEQFF. The CDR3 bases are TGTGCCACCAGTGATTTGCAGCCCAGCTCCTACAATGAGCAGTTCTTC.

Concerning this clonotype: This could be a read error, since a much larger clone is one nucleotide away. The rearrangement joins TRBV9 to TRBJ1-6, with D hard to call. Germline-derived CDR1 and CDR2 are SGDLS and YYNGEE. The CDR3 runs 14 residues. The CDR3, as DNA: TGTGTCAGCAGCGCGGTAGGCGGAGATTCACCCCTCCACTTT. It codes for CVSSAVGGDSPLHF.

This clonotype was seen repeatedly, ten times or more. In this CDR3 the conserved last residue, phenylalanine or tryptophan, is missing, so a read error is likely. The chain recombines TRBV6-5 with TRBJ2-6; D unclear. Trimming shortened V by 2 bases and J by 0 bases, and 2 bases separated the two germline ends. Germline CDR1 and CDR2: MNHEY and SVGAGI. This CDR3 comprises 14 residues. CDR3 loop: CASSYSSGANVLTL. In DNA, the CDR3 is TGTGCCAGCAGTTACAGCTCTGGGGCCAACGTCCTGACTCTC.

This clonotype was seen a few times. V is TRBV6-6 and J is TRBJ2-2; D might be TRBD1 or TRBD2, each matching 5 bases. Per the germline V gene, CDR1 is MNHNY and CDR2 is SVGAGI (reference sequence). Deletions cut 4 bases from V and 4 bases from J, with 16 bases between. This CDR3 contains 16 residues. The CDR3 loop reads CASSFGAATSTGELFF. The CDR3 coding sequence is TGTGCCAGCAGTTTCGGGGCTGCGACAAGCACCGGGGAGCTGTTTTTT.

The CDR3 nucleotides read TGTGCCAGCAGCCCAGGGGTCCAGGGGTCTGAGCAGTTCTTC. Translation gives CASSPGVQGSEQFF. The chain carries TRBV7-9 and TRBJ2-1; the D gene is possibly TRBD1 (6 bases). The length of the CDR3 is 14 residues. Germline V CDR1 and CDR2: SEHNR, FQNEAQ (reference sequence). The V gene lost 5 bases and the J gene lost 9 bases, with 17 bases spanning the gap.

V usage is TRBV9 and J usage is TRBJ2-1, with 9 positions matching TRBD2. This CDR3 contains 17 residues. Germline V gives CDR1 SGDLS, CDR2 YYNGEE. V trimming: 7 bases; J trimming: 4 bases; junction bases outside the gene matches: 15. Written as DNA, the CDR3 is TGTGCCAGCCAACCAGGAACGGGACTAGCTGGGTACAATGAGCAGTTCTTC. Translation: CASQPGTGLAGYNEQFF.

This clonotype was observed a few times. V and J are TRBV6-6 and TRBJ2-3; D not resolved. The V and J ends lost 8 bases and 1 base respectively, with 7 bases between them. Germline-derived CDR1 and CDR2 are MNHNY and SVGAGI (reference sequence). This CDR3 has 12 residues. The chain's CDR3 is CASHPGTDTQYF. For the CDR3, the DNA is TGTGCCAGCCACCCTGGCACAGATACGCAGTATTTT.

As regards this clonotype: The junction does not match germline at one end; this may be a read error. V and J are TRBV27 and TRBJ2-7; no clear D. This CDR3 has 12 amino acids. Germline V gives CDR1 MNHEY, CDR2 SMNVEV (reference sequence). CDR3 nucleotide sequence: TGCCGCACGGGCCGAAATTCCTACGAGCAGTACTTC. This encodes CRTGRNSYEQYF.